A selection of T cell receptor beta chains follows, all from one sample in a study of T cell clusters in autoimmune cytopenias. From the multiplex PCR reads, TCRdb lists one entry per CDR3 protein and no DNA. The sample has about 3,400 distinct CDR3 sequences. Sequenced material: peripheral blood. The receptors were gathered from a human donor with an autoimmune cytopenia, with autoimmune hepatitis or in good health (not recorded which). Each CDR3 is given with its conserved first and last residue. A clone size is listed for some rows: how often the clone was seen (once, few, many), or a class if it is expanded.

j_call v_call clone_size cdr3_aa
TRBJ2-1 TRBV7-9 - CASSLAGGTYNEQFF
TRBJ2-1 TRBV28 - CASSWGLAGEGNEQFF
TRBJ1-6 TRBV6-6 medium-sized CASSSRGGGNSPLHF
TRBJ2-5 TRBV28 - CASSLLAVGETQYF
TRBJ2-7 TRBV7-9 medium-sized CASSDGPSYEQYF
TRBJ1-3 TRBV19 medium-sized CASSRVRGGTGQGANTIYF
TRBJ1-4 TRBV6-5 medium-sized CASSFRTGSQKLFF
TRBJ2-3 TRBV27 - CASSFWGAAGGDTDTQYF
TRBJ2-1 TRBV5-1 - CASSWGGDNEQFF
TRBJ1-2 TRBV6-1 medium-sized CASSETGQGTYGYTF
TRBJ2-4 TRBV12-3/TRBV12-4 - CASSLGGVRSEYF
TRBJ2-7 TRBV7-6 medium-sized CASSPGPHREQYF
TRBJ2-7 TRBV12-5 - CASGLTYEQYF
TRBJ1-5 TRBV6-5 large CASSYGWGSNQPQHF
TRBJ2-3 TRBV11-3 - CASSLGLAPSTDTQYF
TRBJ2-7 TRBV6-2/TRBV6-3 medium-sized CASTPYLLYEQYF
TRBJ1-5 TRBV7-6 medium-sized CASSLGNNQPQHF
TRBJ2-7 TRBV7-9 medium-sized CASSPPRAGTYEQYF
TRBJ1-1 TRBV13 - CASSLLPGQGADTEAFF
TRBJ2-1 TRBV6-6 medium-sized CASSAPGLESNEQFF
TRBJ1-6 TRBV27 medium-sized CASSFRTGANSPLHF
TRBJ2-5 TRBV6-6 - CASSYSPGRETQYF
TRBJ2-5 TRBV28 - CASSLHLRDKKIKETQYF
TRBJ2-2 TRBV21-1 - CASNPGWAVEDTGELFF
TRBJ2-7 TRBV4-1 - CASSHGGGGSYEQYF
TRBJ2-5 TRBV10-3 - CAISEPSGGQETQYF
TRBJ1-5 TRBV5-6 medium-sized CASSWPRTDHNQPQHF
TRBJ2-5 TRBV5-4 - CASSPDREYQETQYF
TRBJ2-7 TRBV29-1 medium-sized CSVVGQASYEQYF
TRBJ1-1 TRBV5-1 - CASRPTVAGGNTEAFF
TRBJ2-2 TRBV10-2 - CASSDRYRTNTGELFF
TRBJ2-2 TRBV6-5 - CASSPDRGSTGELFF
TRBJ2-7 TRBV2 - CASSDRDNPYEQYF
TRBJ2-5 TRBV6-6 - CASSLGLAGEAETQYF
TRBJ2-7 TRBV4-1 - CASSQAPGLKYEQYF
TRBJ2-1 TRBV27 medium-sized CASSIIGDEQFF
TRBJ1-1 TRBV6-5 - CASSAGWAEAFF
TRBJ1-3 TRBV5-4 - CASSQGQKNTGNTIYF
TRBJ1-6 TRBV6-5 medium-sized CASSYPPRQGRYSPLHF
TRBJ1-2 TRBV5-1 - CASSLGQGTSGYTF
TRBJ2-7 TRBV7-9 - CVRSRKDGYRGGYEQYF
TRBJ2-6 TRBV29-1 medium-sized CCTSGFSSGANVLTF
TRBJ1-3 TRBV29-1 - CSVEPIRDSSGNTIYF
TRBJ2-5 TRBV7-9 - CASRGSQETQYF
TRBJ1-1 TRBV5-4 medium-sized CASSLASFEAFF
TRBJ2-2 TRBV29-1 medium-sized CSVEDLQGRLNTGELFF
TRBJ2-5 TRBV28 - CASSPTTSGRVAETQYF